The 6 T cell receptor beta chains below were found in one sample sequenced in a study of shared clonotypes between healthy human individuals (dated by TCRdb to 2020 to 2021). The protocol used for the library was the immunoSEQ multiplex PCR assay. As stored in TCRdb, this immuneACCESS dataset retains in-frame rearrangements with V and J assigned. A fraction of the clones does not appear; measured against another copy, unresolved V genes explain less than half of the discrepancy, and the remainder lacks a known reason. This sample lists 2 million to 2.5 million clones; almost 96% were detected once. The top ten clones comprise more than 0.1% of the sample. The sequenced material came from naive CD4+ T cells sorted from blood. Taken with the paper, the label for cell subset or site translates to: CD45RA+ positively selected. The receptors originated from a man younger than 35 in good health.

The V gene is TRBV10-3, the J gene TRBJ1-5; 7 bases fit TRBD1. The CDR3 runs to 14 residues. CDR1 is ENHRY, CDR2 SYGVKD, per germline. Germline trimming cut 3 bases from V and 6 bases from J; bases unmatched to any gene: 5. CDR3 DNA sequence: TGTGCCATCAGTGAAATGGCAGGGGGTCAGCCCCAGCATTTT. Translated: CAISEMAGGQPQHF.

The CDR3 reads CASSLRQSTYNEQFF. Written as DNA, the CDR3 is TGCGCCAGCAGCTTGAGGCAATCCACCTACAATGAGCAGTTCTTC. This chain uses TRBV5-1 with TRBJ2-1; D is uncertain. V lost 1 base and J lost 2, with 10 bases in between. The CDR3 spans 15 residues. Germline V CDR1 and CDR2: SGHRS, YFSETQ.

The chain joins TRBV4-3 to TRBJ2-1; TRBD2 agrees at 9 bases. The CDR3 length is 18 residues. The J segment lost 3 bases and the V segment lost 1 base, leaving 10 bases of the junction unmatched. Germline CDR1 is LGHNA and CDR2 is YSLEER. The CDR3 nucleotides read TGCGCCAGCAGCCAAGGGCTAGCGGGAATGCTTTTCTACAATGAGCAGTTCTTC. Translating gives CASSQGLAGMLFYNEQFF.

The chain carries TRBV28 and TRBJ2-5, with TRBD2 matching over 8 bases. Germline-derived CDR1 and CDR2 are MDHEN and SYDVKM. V shed 10 bases and J 3 bases; nucleotides not matched to a gene: 4. This CDR3 contains 12 residues. As DNA, the CDR3 is TGTGCCATCCGAGCGGGGGAAGAGACCCAGTACTTC. This codes for CAIRAGEETQYF.

The chain has TRBV30 and TRBJ2-7; D remains ambiguous. The germline V gene encodes CDR1 GTSNPN and CDR2 SVGIG (reference sequence). V lost 5 bases, J lost 3 bases, and 11 bases lay in between. The CDR3 runs to 12 residues. The CDR3 sequence: CAWSLTNYEQYF. The CDR3 nucleotides are TGTGCCTGGTCTCTAACAAACTACGAGCAGTACTTC.

The chain has TRBV6-1 and TRBJ1-5; D remains unclear. Germline CDR1 and CDR2: MNHNS and SASEGT. The CDR3 covers 11 residues. V lost 5 bases and J 5 bases, leaving 4 bases between the germline ends. CDR3 region: CASSTHQPQHF. In nucleotides, the CDR3 is TGTGCCAGCAGTACCCATCAGCCCCAGCATTTT.